The clone carrying this T cell receptor (beta chain) was found many times. The antigen is not known. From the reads, TCRdb called clonotypes with MiXCR, one entry per CDR3 protein. Counted here are around 260,000 distinct CDR3 sequences, over 8% occurring once; the ten biggest clones make up about 16%. This record belongs to a study of T cell repertoires in cytomegalovirus infection. Study in general: Public TCR beta signatures marked donors with CMV infection and the matching HLA. The study's findings and limits: In two of eight donors, the top clonotype was HLA-C-restricted CMV-specific. Using cumulative public TCR beta family frequency, the authors identified those who carried CMV together with the relevant HLA.

The source of this sequence is a human donor in good health (CMV status not recorded). Some clones in this sample may be carry-over from other donors' samples. Sequenced input: PBMCs.

CDR3: CASSWGGRNTGELFF. Here the CDR3 DNA reads TGTGCCAGCAGCTGGGGGGGGCGCAACACCGGGGAGCTGTTTTTT. The V gene is TRBV7-9, the J gene TRBJ2-2; D is perhaps TRBD2 (7 bases). Deletions cut 4 bases from V and 2 bases from J, with 11 bases between. From germline, CDR1 is SEHNR and CDR2 FQNEAQ (reference sequence). The CDR3 is 15 amino acids.